This section outlines one TCR beta chain sequence together with its context. Antigen unknown. UMI-labeled 5' RACE TRB cDNA libraries were prepared from the cells. TCRdb re-called the 5' RACE reads and gives one entry per CDR3 protein, without DNA. This table holds 100,000 to 150,000 distinct CDR3 sequences. This sample is part of a study of CXCR3-negative and CXCR3-positive naive CD8 T cells. Regarding the study as a whole: For memory CD8+ cells diversity was much lower, but both naive subsets had comparably high diversity. Within a donor, both naive subsets shared TRBV-TRBJ usage, unlike memory cells.

The clonotype was recovered from a human donor in good health. Some clones in this sample may be carry-over from other donors' samples. The source material was naive CXCR3- CD8+ T cells from blood. Subset indicated: CD45RO-CCR7+CD27+CD95- naive CD8+ T cells lacking CXCR3 (TNR3-).

The CDR3 protein is CASNQGARSYNEQFF. The rearrangement uses TRBV12-3 or TRBV12-4 and TRBJ2-1; TCRdb gives TRBD1 as the D gene, but with no DNA this cannot be confirmed. The CDR3 spans 15 residues.